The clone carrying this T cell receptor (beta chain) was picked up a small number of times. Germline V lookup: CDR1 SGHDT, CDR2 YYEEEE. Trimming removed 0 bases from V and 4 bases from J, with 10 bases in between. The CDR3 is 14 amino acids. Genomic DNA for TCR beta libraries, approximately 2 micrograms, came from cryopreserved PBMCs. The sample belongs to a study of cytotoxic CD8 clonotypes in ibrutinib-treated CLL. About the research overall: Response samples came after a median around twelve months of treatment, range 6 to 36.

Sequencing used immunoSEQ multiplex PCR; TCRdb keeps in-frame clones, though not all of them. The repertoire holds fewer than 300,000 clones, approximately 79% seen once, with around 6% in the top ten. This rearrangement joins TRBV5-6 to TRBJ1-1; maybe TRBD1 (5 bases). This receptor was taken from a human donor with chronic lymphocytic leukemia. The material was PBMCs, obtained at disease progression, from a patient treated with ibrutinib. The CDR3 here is CASSLGGLGTEAFF. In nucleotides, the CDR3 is TGTGCCAGCAGCTTGGGGGGCCTGGGCACTGAAGCTTTCTTT. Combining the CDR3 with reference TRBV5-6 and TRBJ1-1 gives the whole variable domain DAGVTQSPTHLIKTRGQQVTLRCSPKSGHDTVSWYQQALGQGPQFIFQYYEEEERQRGNFPDRFSGHQFPNYSSELNVNALLLGDSALYLCASSLGGLGTEAFFGQGTRLTVV.